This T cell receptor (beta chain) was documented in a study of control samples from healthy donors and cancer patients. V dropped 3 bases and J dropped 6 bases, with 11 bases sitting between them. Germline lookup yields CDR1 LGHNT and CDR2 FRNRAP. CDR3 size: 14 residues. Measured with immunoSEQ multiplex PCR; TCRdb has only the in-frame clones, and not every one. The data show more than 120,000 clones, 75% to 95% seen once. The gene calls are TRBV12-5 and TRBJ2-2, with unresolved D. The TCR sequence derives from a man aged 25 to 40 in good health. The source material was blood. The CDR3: CASGLGVIPGELFF. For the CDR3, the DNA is TGTGCTAGTGGTTTAGGTGTGATTCCCGGGGAGCTGTTTTTT.